Presented here are 17 T cell receptor beta chains from one specimen sequenced in a study of T cell clones after liver transplantation. Assay used: immunoSEQ multiplex PCR; TCRdb lists only in-frame clones, some missing. The sample includes under 150,000 clones, 90% seen only once; the top ten take approximately 0.88%. Material: CD4+ T cells from blood, obtained 12 months after liver transplant. Every receptor here comes from a human patient who received a liver transplant. A share of the T cells may be of graft donor origin.

The chain recombines TRBV5-1 with TRBJ1-2; D is uncertain. Germline values: CDR1 SGHRS, CDR2 YFSETQ. Trimming pared 0 bases from V and 3 bases from J, leaving 6 bases between. This CDR3 spans 13 amino acids. The CDR3 DNA reads TGCGCCAGCAGCTTGGCCCAGGACTATGGCTACACCTTC. This codes for CASSLAQDYGYTF.

This chain connects TRBV28 to TRBJ2-6; D is uncertain. V was clipped by 2 bases and J by 1 base, with 9 bases between them. The CDR3 covers 16 residues. Per germline, CDR1 MDHEN and CDR2 SYDVKM. The CDR3 DNA is TGTGCCAGCAGTTTACATAGAGGATCTGGGGCCAACGTCCTGACTTTC. Translating gives CASSLHRGSGANVLTF.

The chain employs TRBV7-2 and TRBJ2-2; 7 nucleotides agree with TRBD2. V was pared by 5 bases and J by 5 bases, with 14 bases of the junction left unmatched. CDR1 and CDR2 (germline): SGHTA, FQGNSA. This CDR3 region has 17 residues. CDR3 DNA sequence: TGTGCCAGCAGCCTAACCCCTGGCGGGAGAGGTACCGGGGAGCTGTTTTTT. Translation gives CASSLTPGGRGTGELFF.

The chain employs TRBV5-1 and TRBJ2-5; TRBD1 matches 7 bases. With V trimmed by 4 bases and J by 1 base, 1 base remained unmatched. CDR3 length: 13 amino acids. CDR1 SGHRS and CDR2 YFSETQ come from the germline V gene. CDR3 amino acids: CASSGDSQETQYF. For the CDR3, the DNA is TGCGCCAGCAGCGGGGACAGCCAAGAGACCCAGTACTTC.

This clone turned up a few times. The chain uses TRBV18 and TRBJ2-1; 7 positions match TRBD2. J was trimmed by 4 bases and V by 3 bases; bases with no gene match: 9. CDR3 size: 16 residues. From germline, CDR1 is KGHSH and CDR2 LQKENI. In nucleotides, the CDR3 is TGTGCCAGCTCACCTCGGTCGATAGCGGGTTACAATGAGCAGTTCTTC. Translating it yields CASSPRSIAGYNEQFF.

J is TRBJ1-5 and V is TRBV19; perhaps TRBD1 as D (6 bases). Per germline, CDR1 LNHDA and CDR2 SQIVND (reference sequence). This CDR3 region has 14 residues. The V and J ends lost 4 bases and 5 bases respectively, with 12 bases between them. In DNA, the CDR3 is TGTGCCAGTAGTAGGAGGGGGGTCGATCAGCCCCAGCATTTT. It is translated as CASSRRGVDQPQHF.

The rearrangement joins TRBV27 to TRBJ2-2, with D possibly TRBD1 on 6 matching bases. The V and J ends lost 6 bases and 2 bases respectively, with 13 bases between them. CDR3 length: 15 amino acids. Germline values: CDR1 MNHEY, CDR2 SMNVEV (reference sequence). CDR3 nucleotide sequence: TGTGCCAGCAGGATCACAGGGATCAACACCGGGGAGCTGTTTTTT. It encodes CASRITGINTGELFF.

V usage is TRBV11-3 and J usage is TRBJ2-3; D is uncertain. The germline V gene encodes CDR1 SGHNT and CDR2 YENEEA. There are 14 residues in the CDR3. Trimming cost V 5 bases and J 5 bases, with 14 bases left between them. DNA for the CDR3: TGTGCCAGCAGCATGGTAACGTTAAGAGATACGCAGTATTTT. The encoded protein is CASSMVTLRDTQYF.

The chain combines TRBV19 with TRBJ1-4; perhaps TRBD1 as D (5 bases). This CDR3 has 14 residues. The germline V gene encodes CDR1 LNHDA and CDR2 SQIVND (reference sequence). Trimming shortened V by 5 bases and J by 8 bases, and 15 bases separated the two germline ends. The CDR3 nucleotides are TGTGCCAGTAGTGCCAGGGTTCCCAGGGAAAAACTGTTTTTT. Translating it yields CASSARVPREKLFF.

The rearrangement joins TRBV5-1 to TRBJ2-1; TRBD2 matches at 8 bases. V shed 4 bases, J shed 7 bases, and the junction held 10 bases outside the gene matches. The germline gives CDR1 SGHRS, CDR2 YFSETQ. CDR3 length equals 15 residues. CDR3 nucleotides: TGCGCCAGCAGCGAAATAGCGGGAAGTGGGAATGAGCAGTTCTTC. The encoded protein is CASSEIAGSGNEQFF.

V is TRBV28 and J is TRBJ1-1; D is unresolved. V was trimmed by 5 bases and J by 8 bases, leaving 18 bases between them. This CDR3 comprises 14 residues. Germline assignment: CDR1 MDHEN and CDR2 SYDVKM. CDR3 in DNA: TGTGCCAGCAGTCGCCTATCATCCACACCAGAAGCTTTCTTT. Protein product: CASSRLSSTPEAFF.

The genes are TRBV5-1 and TRBJ2-7, with a possible D match to TRBD1 (7 bases). The germline gives CDR1 SGHRS, CDR2 YFSETQ. The ends were cut back, 1 base at V and 2 bases at J, with 19 bases in the middle. The CDR3 spans 17 residues. The chain's CDR3 is CASSLYPDRRVAYEQYF. CDR3 DNA sequence: TGCGCCAGCAGCTTGTACCCGGACAGGAGGGTTGCCTACGAGCAGTACTTC.

The chain has TRBV15 and TRBJ2-1; D possibly matches TRBD1 or TRBD2 (6 bases each). This CDR3 has 15 amino acids. Between the trimmed V and J ends, which lost 0 bases and 9 bases, there was a span of 15 bases. Looked up from germline, CDR1 is LNHNV and CDR2 is YYDKDF (reference sequence). The CDR3 DNA reads as TGTGCCACCAGCAGAGACCTGGCAGGGGAGGCTGAGCAGTTCTTC. Translated: CATSRDLAGEAEQFF.

By frequency in the sample, this clone is medium-sized (0.01 to 0.1%). The V call is TRBV11-2, the J call TRBJ2-1, with 11 nucleotides matching TRBD2. V lost 4 bases, J lost 5 bases, and 7 bases stayed unmatched. The CDR3 covers 16 residues. Germline lookup yields CDR1 SGHAT and CDR2 FQNNGV. Here the CDR3 DNA reads TGTGCCAGCAGCTCCCTTAGCGGGAGGGCCAACAATGAGCAGTTCTTC. This translates into CASSSLSGRANNEQFF.

The V call is TRBV2, the J call TRBJ2-7, with D possibly matching TRBD2 (6 bases). The CDR3 length is 13 residues. Germline CDR1 and CDR2: SNHLY and FYNNEI. V gave up 7 bases and J gave up 7 bases, with 17 bases separating them. The CDR3, as DNA: TGTGCCAGCATGGACCGGGGGTGGGGAGAGCAGTACTTC. It is translated as CASMDRGWGEQYF.

V usage is TRBV18 and J usage is TRBJ2-5; 8 nucleotides match TRBD1. The CDR3 runs 14 residues. The germline V gene encodes CDR1 KGHSH and CDR2 LQKENI. Germline trimming cut 2 bases from V and 4 bases from J; bases unmatched to any gene: 3. The CDR3 region is CASSPITGGETQYF. The CDR3 bases are TGTGCCAGCTCACCAATCACAGGGGGAGAGACCCAGTACTTC.

CDR3 sequence (DNA): TGTGCCAGCAGTTACGGAGGAAGGGGGCAGCCCCAGCATTTT. Protein product: CASSYGGRGQPQHF. The chain uses TRBV6-5 and TRBJ1-5; D perhaps matches TRBD1 (6 bases). Trimming took 2 bases from V and 7 from J, leaving 12 bases between them. The germline CDR1 and CDR2 sequences are MNHEY and SVGAGI. There are 14 residues in the CDR3.